The next 22 T cell receptor beta chains were all read from a single sample in a study of vaccination and CD4 T cells after COVID-19. Treatment specified: 10-day PBMC culture with coronavirus spike peptide pools or control peptides (ViraFEST assay). With the Oncomine TCR Beta short-read assay, DNA from cultured CD4+ T cells was sequenced. TCRdb itself ran the PCR reads through MiXCR, one entry per CDR3 protein. The table records some 23,000 distinct CDR3 sequences, around 42% of them present only once. Antigen specificity for these receptors is unknown. The sequencing used CD4+ T cells from blood, cultured in vitro, collected before SARS-CoV-2 vaccination. All receptors come from a human donor who received a COVID-19 vaccine.

The rearrangement links TRBV7-2 to TRBJ2-7, with 8 bases that match TRBD2. There are 15 residues in the CDR3. The ends lost 2 bases at V and 3 bases at J; junction bases unmatched: 6. CDR1 and CDR2 from the germline V gene are SGHTA and FQGNSA. The CDR3 DNA reads TGTGCCAGCAGCTTATCGAATAGCGGGGTCTACGAGCAGTACTTC. Protein product: CASSLSNSGVYEQYF.

The gene calls are TRBV6-5 and TRBJ1-5; possibly TRBD1 for D (6 bases). The V gene lost 2 bases and the J gene lost 8 bases, with 16 bases spanning the gap. The V gene's germline CDR1 is MNHEY and CDR2 SVGAGI. The CDR3 sequence is 15 residues long. The CDR3 DNA reads as TGTGCCAGCAGTTACAGGGGGACCCCTGGGGAGCCCCAGCATTTT. It specifies CASSYRGTPGEPQHF.

The gene calls are TRBV6-5 and TRBJ2-2, with 8 bases lining up with TRBD2. V lost 0 bases, J lost 1 base, and 4 bases stayed unmatched. The CDR3 runs 17 residues. CDR1 is MNHEY and CDR2 is SVGAGI in the germline V gene. The CDR3 spells CASSYSGAGGNTGELFF. The CDR3 coding sequence is TGTGCCAGCAGTTACTCGGGTGCGGGGGGGAACACCGGGGAGCTGTTTTTT.

The chain's CDR3 is CASSAKAGGWNTGELFF. CDR3 nucleotide sequence: TGTGCCAGCAGTGCCAAAGCGGGGGGCTGGAACACCGGGGAGCTGTTTTTT. The V call is TRBV6-1, the J call TRBJ2-2; TRBD2 agrees at 9 bases. The CDR3 extends over 17 amino acids. Germline V CDR1 and CDR2: MNHNS, SASEGT. V was clipped by 4 bases and J by 1 base; unmatched bases: 7.

J is TRBJ2-1 and V is TRBV7-3, with a weak D call TRBD2 (6 bases). The CDR3 sequence is 16 residues long. The germline gives CDR1 SGHTA, CDR2 FQGTGA. Trimming took 3 bases from V and 3 from J, leaving 15 bases between them. The CDR3 DNA is TGTGCCAGCAGCTTTTCAGGCGGGGCGGACTACAATGAGCAGTTCTTC. Amino acids: CASSFSGGADYNEQFF. The variable domain in full, with the rest retrieved from reference TRBV7-3 and TRBJ2-1, is GAGVSQTPSNKVTEKGKYVELRCDPISGHTALYWYRQSLGQGPEFLIYFQGTGAADDSGLPNDRFFAVRPEGSVSTLKIQRTERGDSAVYLCASSFSGGADYNEQFFGPGTRLTVL.

The sample holds a few counts of this clonotype. The chain recombines TRBV12-3 or TRBV12-4 with TRBJ1-1; the D is unclear. The CDR3 contains 15 residues. V dropped 6 bases and J dropped 2 bases, with 16 bases sitting between them. The CDR3 is CASSPHGAGNTEAFF. The CDR3, as DNA: TGTGCCAGCAGCCCCCATGGCGCAGGTAACACTGAAGCTTTCTTT.

The genes are TRBV9 and TRBJ1-1; D gene uncertain. CDR1 and CDR2 (germline): SGDLS, YYNGEE. The CDR3 extends over 14 amino acids. Trimming stripped 0 bases from V and 2 bases from J, with 8 bases between. CDR3 amino acids: CASSVVNSNTEAFF. CDR3 nucleotides: TGTGCCAGCAGCGTAGTGAACAGTAACACTGAAGCTTTCTTT. Full variable domain (rest looked up from reference TRBV9 and TRBJ1-1): DSGVTQTPKHLITATGQRVTLRCSPRSGDLSVYWYQQSLDQGLQFLIQYYNGEERAKGNILERFSAQQFPDLHSELNLSSLELGDSALYFCASSVVNSNTEAFFGQGTRLTVV.

The chain couples TRBV27 to TRBJ1-1, with D perhaps TRBD1 (5 bases). Germline loops: CDR1 MNHEY, CDR2 SMNVEV (reference sequence). This CDR3 has 11 residues. V was clipped by 11 bases and J by 3 bases, with 10 bases between them. CDR3 nucleotide sequence: TGTGCCTCCTGGGGCCACACTGAAGCTTTCTTT. It is translated as CASWGHTEAFF.

The rearrangement links TRBV7-8 to TRBJ1-4, with a tentative D call TRBD1 (5 bases). CDR3 size: 15 residues. Trimming cost V 5 bases and J 3 bases, with 13 bases left between them. Germline V CDR1 and CDR2: SGHVS, FQNEAQ. This CDR3 reads CASSQPRGSNEKLFF. The DNA of the CDR3 is TGTGCCAGCAGCCAACCAAGGGGCTCTAATGAAAAACTGTTTTTT.

DNA of the CDR3: TGTGCCTGCAAAAAACGGGGCGTCCGGTCCTACGAGCAGTACTTC. Residues: CACKKRGVRSYEQYF. The chain recombines TRBV19 with TRBJ2-7; the D call may be TRBD1 or TRBD2 (5 bases each). Germline loops: CDR1 LNHDA, CDR2 SQIVND (reference sequence). The V gene lost 11 bases and the J gene lost 1 base, with 21 bases spanning the gap. CDR3 length equals 15 residues. Using reference TRBV19 and TRBJ2-7 for the parts outside the CDR3, the full variable domain is DGGITQSPKYLFRKEGQNVTLSCEQNLNHDAMYWYRQDPGQGLRLIYYSQIVNDFQKGDIAEGYSVSREKKESFPLTVTSAQKNPTAFYLCACKKRGVRSYEQYFGPGTRLTVT.

The gene calls are TRBV4-1 and TRBJ2-1, with 9 bases lining up with TRBD2. CDR1 and CDR2 from the germline V gene are MGHRA and YSYEKL. The CDR3 runs 16 residues. With 2 bases clipped from V and 4 bases from J, the junction kept 6 bases outside the gene matches. CDR3 sequence reads: CASSQISGGKYNEQFF. DNA for the CDR3: TGCGCCAGCAGCCAAATTAGCGGGGGCAAATACAATGAGCAGTTCTTC.

In this sample, this clonotype turned up a few times. The rearrangement links TRBV12-5 to TRBJ1-2; D may be TRBD1 (6 bases). The CDR3 extends over 14 amino acids. CDR1 is LGHNT, CDR2 FRNRAP, per germline. V shed 3 bases and J shed 5 bases, with 13 bases lying between them. The CDR3, as DNA: TGTGCTAGTGGTTTCTCTCGGACAGTTTATGGCTACACCTTC. Translating it yields CASGFSRTVYGYTF.

A single count supports this clonotype. The chain joins TRBV9 to TRBJ1-2, with a weak D call TRBD1 (5 bases). Germline V CDR1 and CDR2: SGDLS, YYNGEE. CDR3 length: 14 amino acids. The V and J ends lost 2 bases and 1 base respectively, with 9 bases between them. CDR3 sequence reads: CASSVGDSNYGYTF. CDR3 in DNA: TGTGCCAGCAGCGTGGGCGACAGTAACTATGGCTACACCTTC.

V is TRBV4-2 and J is TRBJ1-5, with D tentatively TRBD1 (5 bases). Germline CDR1 LGHNA, CDR2 YNFKEQ. V was trimmed by 0 bases and J by 3 bases, leaving 15 bases between them. This CDR3 is built from 17 residues. CDR3: CASSQDGLPGSNQPQHF. As DNA, the CDR3 is TGTGCCAGCAGCCAAGATGGATTACCAGGGTCCAATCAGCCCCAGCATTTT.

This clonotype was detected only a few times. The gene calls are TRBV12-5 and TRBJ2-7; 9 positions match TRBD2. The CDR3 length is 18 residues. Per the germline V gene, CDR1 is LGHNT and CDR2 is FRNRAP. V lost 7 bases to trimming and J lost 3 bases; unmatched junction nucleotides: 19. Here the CDR3 reads CASAKIAGAPDLVYEQYF. CDR3 sequence (DNA): TGTGCTAGTGCCAAAATAGCGGGGGCCCCGGACTTGGTCTACGAGCAGTACTTC.

This clonotype turned up a few times. This rearrangement joins TRBV6-1 to TRBJ1-6; D not certain. CDR1 and CDR2 (germline): MNHNS, SASEGT. V lost 6 bases, J lost 7 bases, and 13 bases lay in between. CDR3 length equals 14 residues. The CDR3 DNA is TGTGCCAGCAGAACCGGGTCAGACAATTCACCCCTCCACTTT. Protein: CASRTGSDNSPLHF.

This clonotype appeared a few times. The genes are TRBV29-1 and TRBJ1-1; the D gene is possibly TRBD1 (6 bases). V was cut by 3 bases and J by 11 bases, with 13 bases left in between. This CDR3 comprises 11 residues. CDR1 is SQVTM, CDR2 ANQGSEA, per germline. CDR3 residues: CSVDLRGRAFF. The CDR3 DNA follows: TGCAGCGTTGACCTCCGGGGGCGGGCTTTCTTT.

This clonotype showed up just a few times. This chain joins TRBV19 and TRBJ2-4; tentatively, D is TRBD1 or TRBD2 (5 bases each). Germline-derived CDR1 and CDR2 are LNHDA and SQIVND (reference sequence). The CDR3 totals 12 residues. Trimming shortened V by 5 bases and J by 13 bases, and 15 bases separated the two germline ends. The CDR3 spells CASSYQGVVQYF. As DNA, the CDR3 is TGTGCCAGTAGTTATCAGGGAGTAGTGCAGTACTTC.

This clonotype was counted a few times. The chain joins TRBV29-1 to TRBJ1-5, with 7 bases identical to TRBD1. The V segment lost 5 bases and the J segment 6 bases; nucleotides outside the gene matches: 7. Looked up from germline, CDR1 is SQVTM and CDR2 is ANQGSEA. The CDR3 is made up of 13 amino acids. CDR3 sequence: CSVRQGWSQPQHF. The DNA for the CDR3 is TGCAGCGTTAGACAGGGATGGAGTCAGCCCCAGCATTTT.

This clonotype was detected only a few times. The genes are TRBV6-5 and TRBJ2-3; D perhaps matches TRBD2 (6 bases). This CDR3 is 16 amino acids long. Germline CDR1 MNHEY, CDR2 SVGAGI. The V and J ends lost 4 bases and 4 bases respectively, with 18 bases between them. The CDR3 bases are TGTGCCAGCAGTTTGGGTAGCGGCTCTACCGCAGATACGCAGTATTTT. Translation gives CASSLGSGSTADTQYF.

V usage is TRBV7-9 and J usage is TRBJ1-3; D possibly corresponds to TRBD1 (5 bases). V was cut by 2 bases and J by 1 base, with 9 bases left in between. CDR1 is SEHNR, CDR2 FQNEAQ, per germline (reference sequence). The CDR3 loop spans 15 amino acids. The CDR3 spells CASSLQGNSGNTIYF. CDR3 in DNA: TGTGCCAGCAGCTTACAGGGTAATTCTGGAAACACCATATATTTT.

This chain joins TRBV20-1 and TRBJ2-7, with D maybe TRBD2 (5 bases). There are 14 residues in the CDR3. Trimming took 0 bases from V and 6 from J, leaving 15 bases between them. From germline, CDR1 is DFQATT and CDR2 SNEGSKA (reference sequence). The CDR3 loop reads CSARDQGRGSEQYF. CDR3 bases: TGCAGTGCTAGAGATCAAGGGCGAGGGTCCGAGCAGTACTTC.